Following are 30 T cell receptor beta chains from one sample sequenced in a study of blood T cell repertoires in COVID-19. Data came from immunoSEQ multiplex PCR; TCRdb stores just in-frame clones and leaves some out. Here the sample spans roughly 330,000 clones, about 89% being singletons. Sequencing used peripheral blood. These receptors were taken from a man younger than 35 who had recovered from COVID-19.

The genes are TRBV6-5 and TRBJ1-2; no clear D. Germline CDR1 MNHEY, CDR2 SVGAGI. The CDR3 loop spans 14 amino acids. Trimming pared 4 bases from V and 0 bases from J, leaving 9 bases between. CDR3: CASSSRGTNYGYTF. CDR3 bases: TGTGCCAGCAGTTCCCGCGGAACTAACTATGGCTACACCTTC.

The genes are TRBV5-4 and TRBJ1-4, with TRBD1 identical over 7 bases. This CDR3 contains 15 residues. V lost 0 bases to trimming and J lost 6 bases; unmatched junction nucleotides: 5. Germline lookup yields CDR1 SGHNT and CDR2 YYREEE (reference sequence). The CDR3 bases are TGTGCCAGCAGCTTGGCCGGGACAGCCGATGAAAAACTGTTTTTT. This sequence encodes CASSLAGTADEKLFF.

V is TRBV4-3 and J is TRBJ2-5; TRBD2 aligns across 10 bases. Germline CDR1 reads LGHNA; CDR2 reads YSLEER. The CDR3 length is 16 residues. Trimming cost V 3 bases and J 1 base; bases outside gene matches: 5. The CDR3 loop is CASSHGLAVTQETQYF. DNA of the CDR3: TGCGCCAGCAGCCACGGACTAGCGGTAACCCAAGAGACCCAGTACTTC.

V is TRBV27 and J is TRBJ1-1; 8 bases map to TRBD1. Germline assignment: CDR1 MNHEY and CDR2 SMNVEV (reference sequence). V lost 5 bases to trimming and J lost 4 bases; unmatched junction nucleotides: 15. There are 17 residues in the CDR3. CDR3 nucleotide sequence: TGTGCCAGCAGTCCCGGAAGGGGGACAGGTCCTTTCACTGAAGCTTTCTTT. It encodes CASSPGRGTGPFTEAFF.

This clone was counted a single time. The chain carries TRBV6-5 and TRBJ2-1; 13 positions agree with TRBD2. Germline loops: CDR1 MNHEY, CDR2 SVGAGI. There are 13 residues in the CDR3. After removal of 8 bases from V and 9 bases from J, the junction contained 4 bases not matched to a gene. Here the CDR3 reads CASGTSGNAEQFF. The CDR3 nucleotides read TGTGCCAGCGGGACTAGCGGGAACGCTGAGCAGTTCTTC.

This clone was seen a handful of times. The chain is built from TRBV19 and TRBJ1-2; 8 bases map to TRBD1. This CDR3 has 14 residues. The ends lost 3 bases at V and 4 bases at J; junction bases unmatched: 4. CDR1 is LNHDA, CDR2 SQIVND, per germline (reference sequence). In nucleotides, the CDR3 is TGTGCCAGTAGTATTCAGGGGGCCGGCTATGGCTACACCTTC. It specifies CASSIQGAGYGYTF. Using reference TRBV19 and TRBJ1-2 for the parts outside the CDR3, the full variable domain is DGGITQSPKYLFRKEGQNVTLSCEQNLNHDAMYWYRQDPGQGLRLIYYSQIVNDFQKGDIAEGYSVSREKKESFPLTVTSAQKNPTAFYLCASSIQGAGYGYTFGSGTRLTVV.

The rearrangement joins TRBV19 to TRBJ2-7, with TRBD1 as a possible D gene (6 bases). Per the germline V gene, CDR1 is LNHDA and CDR2 is SQIVND (reference sequence). The CDR3 spans 14 residues. Trimming cost V 0 bases and J 2 bases, with 8 bases left between them. CDR3 loop: CASSIETGPYEQYF. The CDR3 DNA reads as TGTGCCAGTAGTATAGAAACAGGGCCCTACGAGCAGTACTTC.

The rearrangement uses TRBV18 and TRBJ2-2; 13 nucleotides match TRBD2. From germline, CDR1 is KGHSH and CDR2 LQKENI. This CDR3 is 19 amino acids long. Trimming cost V 6 bases and J 3 bases; bases outside gene matches: 13. The CDR3 loop reads CASSQNLLAGGPDTGELFF. The CDR3 bases are TGTGCCAGCTCCCAGAACCTACTAGCGGGAGGGCCGGACACCGGGGAGCTGTTTTTT.

This sequence joins TRBV27 and TRBJ2-2; maybe TRBD2 (6 bases). The V gene's germline CDR1 is MNHEY and CDR2 SMNVEV (reference sequence). Trimming removed 8 bases at V and 0 bases at J, with 13 bases between. The CDR3 is 15 residues long. The CDR3 region is CASAPGLTNTGELFF. CDR3 DNA sequence: TGTGCCAGCGCACCGGGACTTACGAACACCGGGGAGCTGTTTTTT.

This chain links TRBV28 with TRBJ2-7; D is uncertain. The germline V gene encodes CDR1 MDHEN and CDR2 SYDVKM. V was cut by 6 bases and J by 5 bases, with 11 bases left in between. The CDR3 contains 12 residues. The CDR3 protein is CASSKSRDEQYF. Here the CDR3 DNA reads TGTGCCAGCAGCAAATCTAGAGACGAGCAGTACTTC.

CDR3 sequence: CASSLTYSDSHEAFF. In nucleotides, the CDR3 is TGTGCCAGCAGCCTAACCTATTCCGACAGTCATGAAGCTTTCTTT. The genes are TRBV6-5 and TRBJ1-1, with TRBD1 as a possible D gene (5 bases). CDR1 is MNHEY and CDR2 is SVGAGI in the germline V gene. The germline V and J ends were trimmed by 6 bases and 7 bases, with 21 bases remaining between them. The CDR3 length is 15 residues.

This clone came up once. The chain joins TRBV7-8 to TRBJ2-4; TRBD1 matches 9 bases. From germline, CDR1 is SGHVS and CDR2 FQNEAQ. With V trimmed by 3 bases and J by 7 bases, 10 bases remained unmatched. The CDR3 is made up of 16 amino acids. The CDR3 is CASSFARLGQGNIQYF. The CDR3 DNA is TGTGCCAGCAGCTTTGCTCGTTTGGGACAGGGCAACATTCAGTACTTC.

This chain uses TRBV10-3 with TRBJ1-4, with a tentative D call TRBD1 (6 bases). CDR1 and CDR2 from the germline V gene are ENHRY and SYGVKD. Deletions cut 3 bases from V and 8 bases from J, with 13 bases between. CDR3 length equals 14 residues. The CDR3 region is CAISDGGSREKLFF. Here the CDR3 DNA reads TGTGCCATCAGTGATGGGGGCTCACGGGAAAAACTGTTTTTT.

The gene calls are TRBV2 and TRBJ1-4; tentative D call: TRBD1 (5 bases). CDR1 is SNHLY and CDR2 is FYNNEI in the germline V gene. This CDR3 region has 15 residues. V was pared by 5 bases and J by 0 bases, with 10 bases between. Written as DNA, the CDR3 is TGTGCCAGCAGTCCTACAGGTGCAACTAATGAAAAACTGTTTTTT. Translation gives CASSPTGATNEKLFF.

The chain has TRBV18 and TRBJ2-3, with a tentative D call TRBD2 (6 bases). Germline CDR1 reads KGHSH; CDR2 reads LQKENI. The V end was cut by 0 bases, the J end by 1 base, with 14 bases between. CDR3 length: 17 residues. CDR3 in amino acids: CASSPPASVGGTDTQYF. CDR3 sequence (DNA): TGTGCCAGCTCACCACCGGCTAGCGTTGGGGGCACAGATACGCAGTATTTT.

The table lists this clone with a count of one. The J gene is TRBJ2-1, the V gene TRBV30; tentative D call: TRBD2 (5 bases). V was shortened by 1 base and J by 3 bases, with 19 bases between the two germline ends. The germline V gene encodes CDR1 GTSNPN and CDR2 SVGIG (reference sequence). The CDR3 spans 17 residues. The DNA of the CDR3 is TGTGCCTGGAGTGAGGGTGTAATGGCTAGCCTCTACAATGAGCAGTTCTTC. Its translation: CAWSEGVMASLYNEQFF.

The V gene is TRBV5-1, the J gene TRBJ1-1, with a tentative D call TRBD1 (5 bases). Per germline, CDR1 SGHRS and CDR2 YFSETQ. The CDR3 extends over 15 amino acids. Between the trimmed V and J ends, which lost 0 bases and 0 bases, there was a span of 9 bases. The chain's CDR3 is CASSLVGGVNTEAFF. In DNA, the CDR3 is TGCGCCAGCAGCTTGGTTGGGGGGGTGAACACTGAAGCTTTCTTT. The whole variable domain, remainder taken from reference TRBV5-1 and TRBJ1-1, is KAGVTQTPRYLIKTRGQQVTLSCSPISGHRSVSWYQQTPGQGLQFLFEYFSETQRNKGNFPGRFSGRQFSNSRSEMNVSTLELGDSALYLCASSLVGGVNTEAFFGQGTRLTVV.

V gene TRBV5-1 combines with J gene TRBJ1-1; possible D gene TRBD1, 5 bases. Germline CDR1 and CDR2: SGHRS and YFSETQ. Trimming removed 0 bases from V and 2 bases from J, with 11 bases in between. The CDR3 spans 15 residues. The CDR3 region is CASSLGTGDNTEAFF. The CDR3 nucleotides are TGCGCCAGCAGCTTGGGAACAGGCGATAACACTGAAGCTTTCTTT.

Only one count was recorded for this clone. The chain is built from TRBV7-9 and TRBJ2-7; TRBD1 might be the D (5 bases). The CDR3 sequence is 12 residues long. Trimming left V 6 bases short and J 6 bases short, with 12 bases between. Germline V gives CDR1 SEHNR, CDR2 FQNEAQ (reference sequence). CDR3 nucleotides: TGTGCCAGCAGTTATGGGGCTGTCGAGCAGTACTTC. Its translation is CASSYGAVEQYF.

The chain carries TRBV30 and TRBJ2-1, with 8 bases lining up with TRBD2. The ends lost 7 bases at V and 8 bases at J; junction bases unmatched: 13. The length of the CDR3 is 14 residues. CDR1 and CDR2 from the germline V gene are GTSNPN and SVGIG (reference sequence). DNA of the CDR3: TGTGCCTTCAGTCTAGCGGGCAAAGGGGATGAGCAGTTCTTC. It codes for CAFSLAGKGDEQFF.

This clone has only a few counts. The chain recombines TRBV4-2 with TRBJ2-7; tentatively, D is TRBD2 (6 bases). The CDR3 is made up of 18 amino acids. Germline V CDR1 and CDR2: LGHNA, YNFKEQ. V lost 1 base to trimming and J lost 2 bases, with 21 bases between them. The CDR3 spells CASSQAVSGEDFPYEQYF. In nucleotides, the CDR3 is TGTGCCAGCAGCCAAGCCGTATCGGGGGAGGATTTCCCCTACGAGCAGTACTTC.

The CDR3 sequence: CATSRDRNSPLHF. The CDR3 DNA sequence: TGTGCCACCAGCCGGGACAGGAATTCACCCCTCCACTTT. The rearrangement joins TRBV15 to TRBJ1-6; 8 nucleotides align to TRBD1. This CDR3 is built from 13 residues. J gave up 7 bases and V 5 bases, and 1 base lay outside the gene matches. From germline, CDR1 is LNHNV and CDR2 YYDKDF (reference sequence).

This rearrangement joins TRBV19 to TRBJ1-4; no clear D gene. CDR1 and CDR2 (germline): LNHDA, SQIVND (reference sequence). This CDR3 is built from 18 residues. Deletions cut 6 bases from V and 2 bases from J, with 22 bases between. The CDR3 loop reads CASSRLWKNSRTNEKLFF. The CDR3 nucleotides read TGTGCCAGTAGCCGCCTGTGGAAGAACAGTCGGACTAATGAAAAACTGTTTTTT.

This sequence joins TRBV24-1 and TRBJ2-1; D remains unclear. CDR3 length equals 11 residues. The V and J ends lost 6 bases and 5 bases respectively, with 4 bases between them. Germline V gives CDR1 KGHDR, CDR2 SFDVKD. The CDR3 DNA sequence: TGTGCCACCAGTCGTGACAATGAGCAGTTCTTC. Translated, it gives CATSRDNEQFF.

The chain carries TRBV24-1 and TRBJ1-4, with D unresolved. Germline V gives CDR1 KGHDR, CDR2 SFDVKD. V lost 1 base, J lost 7 bases, and 6 bases lay in between. The CDR3 runs to 13 residues. CDR3 residues: CATSDFRGEKLFF. In DNA form, the CDR3 reads TGTGCCACCAGTGATTTTCGGGGTGAAAAACTGTTTTTT.

This clone was detected once. The V and J genes are TRBV5-6 and TRBJ1-2; 8 bases fit TRBD1. The CDR3 is 15 amino acids. Trimming took 2 bases from V and 2 from J; bases not matched to a gene: 5. Germline lookup yields CDR1 SGHDT and CDR2 YYEEEE. The CDR3 nucleotides are TGTGCCAGCAGCTTATGGACAGGGAGAAACTATGGCTACACCTTC. Its protein is CASSLWTGRNYGYTF.

The chain combines TRBV10-3 with TRBJ1-4, with D possibly matching TRBD1 (6 bases). V was shortened by 8 bases and J by 4 bases, with 14 bases between the two germline ends. This CDR3 contains 14 residues. The germline CDR1 and CDR2 sequences are ENHRY and SYGVKD. The DNA of the CDR3 is TGTGCCATCGCTCCCCGGGACAATAATGAAAAACTGTTTTTT. This codes for CAIAPRDNNEKLFF.

In nucleotides, the CDR3 is TGCGCCAGCAGCCCTAGCGGGGGGGCTTCGGGCGCCAACGAGCAGTACTTC. This codes for CASSPSGGASGANEQYF. The chain joins TRBV4-3 to TRBJ2-7, with 12 bases fitting TRBD2. The CDR3 runs to 17 residues. Unmatched junction bases numbered 12, after V lost 4 bases and J lost 5 bases. Germline loops: CDR1 LGHNA, CDR2 YSLEER.

The chain couples TRBV2 to TRBJ1-1; TRBD1 matches at 10 bases. This CDR3 has 15 amino acids. Unmatched junction bases numbered 11, after V lost 7 bases and J lost 6 bases. Germline CDR1 and CDR2: SNHLY and FYNNEI. This CDR3 reads CASTPRGTGAPEAFF. The CDR3 nucleotides are TGTGCCAGCACCCCTCGGGGGACAGGGGCCCCTGAAGCTTTCTTT.

This chain uses TRBV6-5 with TRBJ1-1, with a tentative D call TRBD1 (5 bases). This CDR3 is 15 amino acids long. Between the trimmed V and J ends, which lost 4 bases and 7 bases, there was a span of 19 bases. In germline, CDR1 is MNHEY, CDR2 SVGAGI. Written as DNA, the CDR3 is TGTGCCAGCAGTTTCTGGGGCCAGGGAAATATTGAAGCTTTCTTT. Its translation is CASSFWGQGNIEAFF.